This T cell receptor beta chain was observed in a study of neurological immune-mediated disorders. TCRdb called the 5' RACE reads again in MiXCR, with one record for every CDR3 protein. Among 27,000 or so distinct CDR3 sequences listed, roughly 21% were seen once. The CDR3 sequence is 14 residues long. Germline trimming cut 7 bases from V and 0 bases from J; bases unmatched to any gene: 6. Germline values: CDR1 WSHSY, CDR2 SAAADI. This clonotype was counted ten times or more. This receptor was obtained from a woman aged 60-70 years in good health. The chain is built from TRBV10-2 and TRBJ2-7; 7 bases align to TRBD1. Material for sequencing was PBMCs. The CDR3 DNA follows: TGCGCCAGCACTCTCGGGACAGCCTCCTACGAGCAGTACTTC. Translated, it gives CASTLGTASYEQYF.